This section outlines one T cell receptor (beta chain) sequence together with its context. Its specificity is unknown. This entry is derived from a study of cytomegalovirus exposure and HLA in healthy donors. The study's findings and limits: Some public TCRs appeared in many individuals, while most sequences were rare.

This CDR3 comprises 15 residues. Trimming cost V 1 base and J 2 bases; bases outside gene matches: 3. Germline V gene lookup returns CDR1 MDHEN and CDR2 SYDVKM. This donor's record omits CMV serostatus. The PCR had 60 Vbeta and 13 Jbeta primers. The data were produced by immunoSEQ multiplex PCR, yet TCRdb's version contains in-frame clones alone and is incomplete. Of fewer than 250,000 clones detected, approximately 87% appear once; the ten largest clones hold about 1.2%. The source is a human donor in good health. Specimen: PBMCs. V usage is TRBV28 and J usage is TRBJ2-5, with 8 bases identical to TRBD1. The chain's CDR3 is CASSLSGQGQETQYF. The DNA of the CDR3 is TGTGCCAGCAGTTTATCCGGACAGGGTCAAGAGACCCAGTACTTC.